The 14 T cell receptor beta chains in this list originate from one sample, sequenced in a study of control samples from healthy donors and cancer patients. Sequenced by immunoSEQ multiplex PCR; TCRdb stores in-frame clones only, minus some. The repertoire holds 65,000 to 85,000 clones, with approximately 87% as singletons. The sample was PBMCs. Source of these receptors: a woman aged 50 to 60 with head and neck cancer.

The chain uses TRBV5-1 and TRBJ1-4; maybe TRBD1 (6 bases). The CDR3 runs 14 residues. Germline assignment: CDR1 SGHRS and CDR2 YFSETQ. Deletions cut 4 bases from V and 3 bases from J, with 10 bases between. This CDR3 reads CASSQDSANEKLFF. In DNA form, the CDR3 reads TGCGCCAGCAGCCAGGACAGCGCTAATGAAAAACTGTTTTTT. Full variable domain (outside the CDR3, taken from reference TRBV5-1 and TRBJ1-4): KAGVTQTPRYLIKTRGQQVTLSCSPISGHRSVSWYQQTPGQGLQFLFEYFSETQRNKGNFPGRFSGRQFSNSRSEMNVSTLELGDSALYLCASSQDSANEKLFFGSGTQLSVL.

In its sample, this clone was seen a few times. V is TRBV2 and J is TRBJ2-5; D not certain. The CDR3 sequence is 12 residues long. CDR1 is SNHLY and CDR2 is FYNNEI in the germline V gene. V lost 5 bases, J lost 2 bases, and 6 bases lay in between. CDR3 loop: CASSFRQETQYF. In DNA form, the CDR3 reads TGTGCCAGCAGTTTTAGACAAGAGACCCAGTACTTC.

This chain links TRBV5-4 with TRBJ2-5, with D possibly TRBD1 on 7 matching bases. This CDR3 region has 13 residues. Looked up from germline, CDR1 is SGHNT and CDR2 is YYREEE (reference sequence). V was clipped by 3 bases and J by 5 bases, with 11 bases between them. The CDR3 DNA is TGTGCCAGCAGCTCCAGGGGGGATGAGACCCAGTACTTC. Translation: CASSSRGDETQYF.

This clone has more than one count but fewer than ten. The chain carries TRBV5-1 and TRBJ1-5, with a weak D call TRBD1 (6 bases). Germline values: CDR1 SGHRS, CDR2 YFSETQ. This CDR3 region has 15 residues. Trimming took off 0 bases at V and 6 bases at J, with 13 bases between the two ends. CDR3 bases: TGCGCCAGCAGCTTGGAGGGGGGGGCGGTTCAGCCCCAGCATTTT. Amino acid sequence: CASSLEGGAVQPQHF.

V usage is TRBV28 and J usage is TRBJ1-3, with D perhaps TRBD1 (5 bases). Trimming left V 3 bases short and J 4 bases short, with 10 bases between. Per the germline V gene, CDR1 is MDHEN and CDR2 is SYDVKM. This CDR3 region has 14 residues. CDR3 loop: CASSFRGSGNTIYF. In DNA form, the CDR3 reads TGTGCCAGCAGTTTTAGGGGTTCCGGAAACACCATATATTTT.

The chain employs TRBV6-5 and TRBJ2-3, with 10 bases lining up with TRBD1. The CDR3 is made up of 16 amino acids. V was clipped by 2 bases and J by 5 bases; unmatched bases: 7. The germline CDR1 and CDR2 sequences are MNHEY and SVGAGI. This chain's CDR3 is CASSYRTGGGVDTQYF. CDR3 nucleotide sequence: TGTGCCAGCAGTTACCGGACAGGGGGGGGTGTAGATACGCAGTATTTT.

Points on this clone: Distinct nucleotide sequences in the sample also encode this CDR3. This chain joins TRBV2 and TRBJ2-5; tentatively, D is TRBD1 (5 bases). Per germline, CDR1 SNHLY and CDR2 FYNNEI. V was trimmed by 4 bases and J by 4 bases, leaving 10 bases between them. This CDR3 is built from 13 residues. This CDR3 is CASSVGRGETQYF. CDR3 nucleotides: TGTGCCAGCAGTGTTGGAAGGGGAGAGACCCAGTACTTC.

The CDR3: CASNGDRVCQPQHF. The CDR3 DNA reads TGTGCCAGCAACGGGGACAGGGTCTGTCAGCCCCAGCATTTT. This chain links TRBV21-1 with TRBJ1-5; TRBD1 is taken as the D call from the table, unchecked against the DNA. TRBV21-1 is assigned pseudogene status. The CDR3 sequence is 14 residues long.

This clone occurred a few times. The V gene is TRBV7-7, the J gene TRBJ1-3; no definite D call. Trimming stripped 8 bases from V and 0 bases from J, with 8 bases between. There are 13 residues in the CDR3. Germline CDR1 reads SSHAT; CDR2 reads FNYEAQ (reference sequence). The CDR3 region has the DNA TGTGCCAGCTCCGTCAACTCTGGAAACACCATATATTTT. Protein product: CASSVNSGNTIYF.

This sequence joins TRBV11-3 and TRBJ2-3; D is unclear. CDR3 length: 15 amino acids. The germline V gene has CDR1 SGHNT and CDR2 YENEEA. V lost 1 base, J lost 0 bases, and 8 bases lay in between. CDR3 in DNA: TGTGCCAGCAGCTTAGGGGAAACTAGCACAGATACGCAGTATTTT. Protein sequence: CASSLGETSTDTQYF.

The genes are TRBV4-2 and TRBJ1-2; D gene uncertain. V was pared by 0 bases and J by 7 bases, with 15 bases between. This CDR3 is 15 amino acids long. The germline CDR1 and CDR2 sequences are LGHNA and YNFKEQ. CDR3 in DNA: TGTGCCAGCAGCCAAGATGATATAGGTATGGGTGGCTACACCTTC. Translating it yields CASSQDDIGMGGYTF.

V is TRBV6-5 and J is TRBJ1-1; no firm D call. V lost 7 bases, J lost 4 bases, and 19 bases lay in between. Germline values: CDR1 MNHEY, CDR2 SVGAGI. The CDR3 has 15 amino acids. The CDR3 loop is CASTGNEVWGTEAFF. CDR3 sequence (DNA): TGTGCCAGCACAGGTAATGAGGTCTGGGGCACTGAAGCTTTCTTT.

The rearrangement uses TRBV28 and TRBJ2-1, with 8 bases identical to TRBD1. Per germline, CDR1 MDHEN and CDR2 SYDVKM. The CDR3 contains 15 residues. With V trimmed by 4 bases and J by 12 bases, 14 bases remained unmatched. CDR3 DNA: TGTGCCAGCAGTTCGACAGGGGCCCGGGATTATGTGCAGTTCTTC. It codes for CASSSTGARDYVQFF.

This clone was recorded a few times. In DNA, the CDR3 is TGTGCCAGTAGGGCCGGGACTAGCGGGACCTACGAGCAGTACTTC. It specifies CASRAGTSGTYEQYF. The chain joins TRBV19 to TRBJ2-7, with TRBD2 identical over 13 bases. This CDR3 is 15 amino acids long. Germline trimming cut 6 bases from V and 2 bases from J; bases unmatched to any gene: 4. Germline CDR1 LNHDA, CDR2 SQIVND (reference sequence).